A single sample gave rise to the 13 T cell receptor beta chains below, sequenced in a study of blood T cell repertoires in COVID-19 (dated by TCRdb to 2020 to 2022). The library came from the immunoSEQ multiplex PCR assay. The source is immuneACCESS, and TCRdb retained only in-frame sequences with V and J called. Part of the clones is not carried over; for the studies checked, unresolved V genes explain less than half of this, and the remainder is unexplained. The sample includes fewer than 200,000 clones, with around 86% observed a single time. Less than 3.5% of the sample comes from the top ten. Material: peripheral blood. These receptors were obtained from a man in his forties with active or convalescent COVID-19.

This chain uses TRBV5-5 with TRBJ1-1; perhaps TRBD1 as D (5 bases). The CDR3 runs to 14 residues. Germline V gene lookup returns CDR1 SGHKS and CDR2 YYEKEE (reference sequence). The germline V and J ends were trimmed by 3 bases and 1 base, with 10 bases remaining between them. The CDR3 spells CASSWLTANTEAFF. In DNA form, the CDR3 reads TGTGCCAGCAGCTGGTTGACAGCGAACACTGAAGCTTTCTTT.

This sequence joins TRBV10-3 and TRBJ2-1; 9 bases line up with TRBD2. Germline-derived CDR1 and CDR2 are ENHRY and SYGVKD. With 0 bases clipped from V and 5 bases from J, the junction kept 14 bases outside the gene matches. This CDR3 comprises 19 residues. CDR3 protein: CAISESNSGGLSTHNEQFF. The CDR3 DNA sequence: TGTGCCATCAGTGAGTCAAATAGCGGGGGCCTAAGTACCCACAATGAGCAGTTCTTC.

V gene TRBV3-1 (or the pseudogene TRBV3-2) combines with J gene TRBJ2-1, with D maybe TRBD2 (6 bases). Germline V gene data show CDR1 as LGHDT and CDR2 as YNNKEL (reference sequence). Trimming removed 2 bases from V and 4 bases from J, with 15 bases in between. This CDR3 spans 16 amino acids. Here the CDR3 reads CASSQRPGTRYNEQFF. The CDR3 region has the DNA TGTGCCAGCAGCCAACGTCCCGGGACTCGGTACAATGAGCAGTTCTTC.

The rearrangement joins TRBV19 to TRBJ1-5; a possible D gene is TRBD1 (5 bases). The CDR3 runs to 14 residues. Germline V lookup: CDR1 LNHDA, CDR2 SQIVND (reference sequence). Trimming cost V 5 bases and J 1 base, with 9 bases left between them. The CDR3 DNA reads TGTGCCAGTAGTGGGGGGGAAAGCAATCAGCCCCAGCATTTT. This gives the protein CASSGGESNQPQHF. Variable domain in full (rest from reference TRBV19 and TRBJ1-5): DGGITQSPKYLFRKEGQNVTLSCEQNLNHDAMYWYRQDPGQGLRLIYYSQIVNDFQKGDIAEGYSVSREKKESFPLTVTSAQKNPTAFYLCASSGGESNQPQHFGDGTRLSIL.

V is TRBV28 and J is TRBJ2-5; TRBD2 agrees at 9 bases. The CDR3 runs 14 residues. V dropped 7 bases and J dropped 6; count of bases not matched to a gene: 9. Germline-derived CDR1 and CDR2 are MDHEN and SYDVKM. CDR3 sequence (DNA): TGTGCCAGCAACTACGGCGGGGGGGCTCAGACCCAGTACTTC. Protein: CASNYGGGAQTQYF. The whole variable domain, remainder taken from reference TRBV28 and TRBJ2-5, is DVKVTQSSRYLVKRTGEKVFLECVQDMDHENMFWYRQDPGLGLRLIYFSYDVKMKEKGDIPEGYSVSREKKERFSLILESASTNQTSMYLCASNYGGGAQTQYFGPGTRLLVL.

The chain links TRBV6-1 to TRBJ1-2, with 9 bases fitting TRBD1. The CDR3 runs to 13 residues. CDR1 and CDR2 (germline): MNHNS, SASEGT. The V gene end was trimmed by 2 bases and the J gene end by 12 bases; junction bases not matched to a gene: 7. The CDR3 sequence is CASSERDRGENTF. CDR3 nucleotides: TGTGCCAGCAGTGAACGAGACAGGGGGGAAAACACCTTC.

The chain employs TRBV7-2 and TRBJ2-3, with TRBD2 matching over 7 bases. V gave up 5 bases and J gave up 6 bases; unmatched junction bases: 11. The germline V gene has CDR1 SGHTA and CDR2 FQGNSA. This CDR3 spans 15 amino acids. The CDR3 coding sequence is TGTGCCAGCAGCCCCCTCGGCGGGGGAGCGGATACGCAGTATTTT. Amino acids: CASSPLGGGADTQYF.

The chain links TRBV19 to TRBJ1-1, with 9 bases fitting TRBD1. Trimming cost V 7 bases and J 3 bases; bases outside gene matches: 12. CDR3 length equals 16 residues. The germline CDR1 and CDR2 sequences are LNHDA and SQIVND (reference sequence). CDR3 sequence: CASISKPGTGHTEAFF. In nucleotides, the CDR3 is TGTGCCAGTATAAGTAAGCCCGGGACAGGGCACACTGAAGCTTTCTTT.

With respect to this clone: At one boundary the junction diverges from the germline segment, which might be a read error. The chain uses TRBV6-2 or TRBV6-3 and TRBJ1-5, with D tentatively TRBD1 (6 bases). The CDR3 is 13 residues long. Germline V gene sequence: CDR1 MNHEY, CDR2 SVGEGT. In DNA form, the CDR3 reads TGTGCCAGCAGTCTACAGGGCAACCAGCCCCAGCATTTT. It is translated as CASSLQGNQPQHF.

The chain is built from TRBV7-9 and TRBJ2-7; D is perhaps TRBD1 (6 bases). V lost 5 bases, J lost 3 bases, and 11 bases lay in between. The CDR3 is 13 residues long. Per germline, CDR1 SEHNR and CDR2 FQNEAQ (reference sequence). For the CDR3, the DNA is TGTGCCAGCAGCCTACAGGGTGGCTACGAGCAGTACTTC. It encodes CASSLQGGYEQYF.

The rearrangement links TRBV4-1 to TRBJ2-7, with D perhaps matching TRBD1 (6 bases). The CDR3 totals 14 residues. Trimming pared 4 bases from V and 5 bases from J, leaving 15 bases between. The germline gives CDR1 MGHRA, CDR2 YSYEKL. The CDR3 nucleotides read TGCGCCAGCAGCCCGCGGACAGTAGGGAACGAGCAGTACTTC. It encodes CASSPRTVGNEQYF.

This chain joins TRBV10-2 and TRBJ2-7; 8 positions agree with TRBD2. Germline trimming cut 7 bases from V and 3 bases from J; bases unmatched to any gene: 11. This CDR3 is built from 15 residues. CDR1 and CDR2 (germline): WSHSY, SAAADI. CDR3 nucleotide sequence: TGCGCCAGCACGCAACTAGCGGATTTATACTACGAGCAGTACTTC. This encodes CASTQLADLYYEQYF.

This clone showed up just once. The J gene is TRBJ2-5, the V gene TRBV7-9; TRBD1 is a possible D gene (5 bases). There are 15 residues in the CDR3. Trimming removed 6 bases from V and 5 bases from J, with 19 bases in between. CDR1 and CDR2 (germline): SEHNR, FQNEAQ (reference sequence). The CDR3 is CASSLQGPQMETQYF. For the CDR3, the DNA is TGTGCCAGCAGTCTGCAGGGTCCGCAAATGGAGACCCAGTACTTC.